The entry below gives a single T cell receptor (beta chain) sequence along with its context. This sample is drawn from a study of PD-L1 blockade in urothelial cancer. Generated by immunoSEQ multiplex PCR, the TCRdb table keeps only in-frame clones and is missing some. The repertoire consists of around 100,000 clones, with 91% occurring once and the leading ten covering under 5%. The time point denotes: peripheral blood 6 weeks after treatment start. Each patient gave between 1 and 8 samples of peripheral blood mononuclear cells, which were collected pretreatment and during treatment. This sequence was found in a man between 60 and 70 years old with urothelial cancer. This material consisted of PBMCs, taken around atezolizumab (anti-PD-L1) treatment.

DNA of the CDR3: TGTGCCAGCAGACCTTGGGACAGACCGTATGGCTACACCTTC. Translation: CASRPWDRPYGYTF. V usage is TRBV27 and J usage is TRBJ1-2; 7 nucleotides line up with TRBD1. V lost 6 bases and J lost 5; bases outside the gene matches: 9. The CDR3 covers 14 residues. Germline CDR1 reads MNHEY; CDR2 reads SMNVEV (reference sequence).